Shown below are 2 T cell receptor beta chains from a single sample sequenced in a study of sequential checkpoint blockade in melanoma. Data came from immunoSEQ multiplex PCR; TCRdb stores just in-frame clones and leaves some out. The sample lists under 45,000 clones, 80% to 90% seen once, with less than 7% in the top ten. Treatment denoted: randomized to nivolumab then ipilimumab (arm A) or the reverse (arm B). The specimen comprised CD8+ T cells sorted from blood (inferred from file names), sampled from a patient given nivolumab and ipilimumab in sequence. Receptor source: a human donor with melanoma.

The chain carries TRBV7-9 and TRBJ1-2; 7 bases are shared with TRBD1. The germline CDR1 and CDR2 sequences are SEHNR and FQNEAQ (reference sequence). The CDR3 sequence is 13 residues long. V lost 5 bases, J lost 6 bases, and 6 bases stayed unmatched. The CDR3 coding sequence is TGTGCCAGCAGCAGGGACAGTTGGAATGGCTACACCTTC. Translating gives CASSRDSWNGYTF. The full variable domain, completed using reference TRBV7-9 and TRBJ1-2, is DTGVSQNPRHKITKRGQNVTFRCDPISEHNRLYWYRQTLGQGPEFLTYFQNEAQLEKSRLLSDRFSAERPKGSFSTLEIQRTEQGDSAMYLCASSRDSWNGYTFGSGTRLTVV.

The J gene is TRBJ2-5, the V gene TRBV27, with 9 bases lining up with TRBD1. Germline CDR1 is MNHEY and CDR2 is SMNVEV (reference sequence). The CDR3 spans 12 residues. V trimming: 5 bases; J trimming: 10 bases; junction bases outside the gene matches: 5. CDR3 amino acids: CASSVPGQGQYF. The CDR3 region has the DNA TGTGCCAGCAGTGTCCCGGGACAGGGCCAGTACTTC.